These 2 T cell receptor beta chains were sequenced from one sample in a study of shared clonotypes between healthy human individuals. Profiled with immunoSEQ multiplex PCR; TCRdb holds only in-frame clones, not every one. The sample lists roughly 2.2 million clones; just under 95% were seen once. The sequenced sample was naive CD4+ T cells from PBMCs. Subset: CD45RA+ positively selected. These receptors all stem from a man younger than 35 in good health. Some clones in this sample may be carry-over from other donors' samples.

The chain links TRBV5-1 to TRBJ1-1; D ambiguous. CDR1 is SGHRS and CDR2 is YFSETQ in the germline V gene. V gave up 3 bases and J gave up 11 bases, with 20 bases separating them. CDR3 size: 14 residues. CDR3 region: CASSWSTTTAQAFF. In nucleotides, the CDR3 is TGCGCCAGCAGCTGGAGTACTACCACGGCGCAGGCTTTCTTT.

For this clone: In the same sample, other DNA sequences code for this CDR3. V is TRBV5-6 and J is TRBJ1-2; D ambiguous. The CDR3 has 13 residues. V gave up 2 bases and J gave up 2 bases, with 7 bases separating them. CDR1 is SGHDT and CDR2 is YYEEEE in the germline V gene. The CDR3 is CASSFPGNYGYTF. In DNA form, the CDR3 reads TGTGCCAGCAGCTTCCCCGGAAACTATGGCTACACCTTC.